This record covers a single TCR beta chain. This receptor's antigen is unknown. No much larger clone exists at a distance of one base, and base qualities are not known. The CDR3 sequence holds 15 residues, the cysteine and phenylalanine included. The kept DNA is CDR3 alone, 45 bases in frame from the first base. Relative to germline, V is 4 bases shorter and J is 1 base shorter, with 11 bases between their ends. CDR1 SNHLY and CDR2 FYNNEI were looked up in the germline V gene. The library was obtained by the immunoSEQ multiplex PCR assay. TCRdb limited this immuneACCESS table to in-frame rearrangements with V and J called. A share of clones is missing; checked studies link under half to unresolved V genes, and the rest is unexplained. For this sample there are about 67,000 clones; approximately 90% appear just once. The top ten clones comprise 2.5% to 3% of the sample. The sample originates from a study of T cell changes during pregnancy in multiple sclerosis (dated by TCRdb to the late 2010s). For context, the study as a whole: The study looked at changes in the T cell repertoire across pregnancy in women with multiple sclerosis.

The V and J segments used are TRBV2 and TRBJ1-5; too little of a D gene remains to name it. This TCR was sampled from a female donor with multiple sclerosis, enrolled in a pregnancy study. The sample consisted of peripheral blood, taken in the first trimester of pregnancy. The CDR3 is CASSGAGKSNQPQHF. The bases are TGTGCCAGCAGTGGGGCCGGGAAAAGCAATCAGCCCCAGCATTTT.